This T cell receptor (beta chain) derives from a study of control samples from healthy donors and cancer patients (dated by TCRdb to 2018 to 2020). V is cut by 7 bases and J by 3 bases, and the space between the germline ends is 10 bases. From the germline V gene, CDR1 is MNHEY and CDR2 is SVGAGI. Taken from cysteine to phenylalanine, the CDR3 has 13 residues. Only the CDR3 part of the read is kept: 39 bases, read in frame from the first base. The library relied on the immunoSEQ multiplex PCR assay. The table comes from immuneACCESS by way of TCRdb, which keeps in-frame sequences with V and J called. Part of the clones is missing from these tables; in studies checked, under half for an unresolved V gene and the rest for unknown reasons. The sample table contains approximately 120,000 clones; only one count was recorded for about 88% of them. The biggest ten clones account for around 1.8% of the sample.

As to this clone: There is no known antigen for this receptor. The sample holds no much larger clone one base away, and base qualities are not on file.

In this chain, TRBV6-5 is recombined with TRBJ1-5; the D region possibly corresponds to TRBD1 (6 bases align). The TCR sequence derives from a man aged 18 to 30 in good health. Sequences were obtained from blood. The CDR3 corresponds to CASTQGFNQPQHF. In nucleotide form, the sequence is TGTGCCAGCACCCAGGGGTTCAATCAGCCCCAGCATTTT.